The TCR beta chain described here comes from a study of vaccination and CD4 T cells after COVID-19. Study as a whole: Nasal swab PCR detected SARS-CoV-2 in convalescent patients; about 9 had mild disease, one severe. The makeup of the convalescents was six males and four females, two of them Hispanic.

Comment on this clonotype: Its antigen is as yet unknown.

The Oncomine TCR Beta short-read assay sequenced DNA from cultured CD4+ T cells. One entry per CDR3 protein, called by TCRdb with MiXCR from the PCR reads. The table shows about 11,000 distinct CDR3 sequences, with roughly 50% occurring only once. The germline gives CDR1 SGHDN, CDR2 FVKESK. The CDR3 length is 16 residues. V gave up 4 bases and J gave up 5 bases; unmatched junction bases: 7. As for treatment: roughly 11-day PBMC culture with coronavirus spike peptide pools or control peptides (ViraFEST assay). The sequence was obtained from a human donor who had recovered from COVID-19. The specimen was CD4+ T cells from blood, cultured in vitro. The chain combines TRBV14 with TRBJ1-6, with 8 bases fitting TRBD1. The DNA for the CDR3 is TGTGCCAGCAGCCCCCTAGGACAGGGCAATAATTCACCCCTCCACTTT. Its protein is CASSPLGQGNNSPLHF.